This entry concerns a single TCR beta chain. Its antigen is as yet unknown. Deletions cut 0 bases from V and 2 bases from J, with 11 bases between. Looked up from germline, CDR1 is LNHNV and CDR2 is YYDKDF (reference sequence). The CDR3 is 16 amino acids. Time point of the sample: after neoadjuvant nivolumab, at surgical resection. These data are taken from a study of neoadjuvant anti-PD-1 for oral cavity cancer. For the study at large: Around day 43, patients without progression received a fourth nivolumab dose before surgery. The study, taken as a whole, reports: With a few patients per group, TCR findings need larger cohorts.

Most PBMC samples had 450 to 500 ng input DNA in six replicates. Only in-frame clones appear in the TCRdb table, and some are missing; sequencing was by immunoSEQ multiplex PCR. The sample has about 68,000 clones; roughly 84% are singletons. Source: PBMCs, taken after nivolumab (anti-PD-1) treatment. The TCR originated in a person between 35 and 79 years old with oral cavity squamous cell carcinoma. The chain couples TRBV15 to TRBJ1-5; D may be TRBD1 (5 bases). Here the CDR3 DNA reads TGTGCCACCAGCAGAGATCGGGGGTTAGGCAATCAGCCCCAGCATTTT. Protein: CATSRDRGLGNQPQHF.